The rows below give T cell receptor beta chains drawn from one sample of a study of lymphopenia after photon versus proton radiotherapy. Assay: immunoSEQ multiplex PCR; the TCRdb copy retains only in-frame clones and omits some. The repertoire holds about 70,000 clones, with 85% to 95% as singletons. This sample comprised peripheral blood, obtained from a patient treated with photon-based radiotherapy. These receptors came from a woman aged 40 to 50 with cholangiocarcinoma. Each CDR3 is given with its conserved first and last residue. D genes are given only for firm matches. Some rows mark clone size as missing; the rest say once, few, many or name a class of expanded clone.

j_gene: TRBJ2-2; v_gene: TRBV9; d_gene: .; abundance: .; CDR3aa: CASSALSGESGELFF; CDR3nt: TGTGCCAGCAGCGCCCTCTCGGGGGAGTCGGGGGAGCTGTTTTTT
j_gene: TRBJ2-7; v_gene: TRBV13; d_gene: .; abundance: .; CDR3aa: CASSANAVGLYEQYF; CDR3nt: TGTGCCAGCAGCGCGAACGCGGTTGGTCTATACGAGCAGTACTTC
j_gene: TRBJ2-5; v_gene: TRBV28; d_gene: TRBD2; abundance: .; CDR3aa: CASSSIAGVVLETQYF; CDR3nt: TGTGCCAGCAGTTCAATAGCGGGAGTAGTTTTAGAGACCCAGTACTTC
j_gene: TRBJ1-1; v_gene: TRBV5-1; d_gene: TRBD1; abundance: .; CDR3aa: CASSSTTGDMGDTEAFF; CDR3nt: TGCGCCAGCAGCTCCACAACAGGGGATATGGGGGACACTGAAGCTTTCTTT
j_gene: TRBJ2-7; v_gene: TRBV10-3; d_gene: .; abundance: .; CDR3aa: CAISESGRHNYEQYF; CDR3nt: TGTGCCATCAGTGAAAGTGGTAGGCACAACTACGAGCAGTACTTC
j_gene: TRBJ2-1; v_gene: TRBV29-1; d_gene: TRBD2; abundance: .; CDR3aa: CSVGTSGSYNEQFF; CDR3nt: TGCAGCGTTGGGACTAGCGGCTCCTACAATGAGCAGTTCTTC
j_gene: TRBJ1-2; v_gene: TRBV6-5; d_gene: TRBD1; abundance: few; CDR3aa: CASRPGQGARSYTF; CDR3nt: TGTGCTTCGAGGCCCGGACAGGGGGCTAGGAGCTACACCTTC
j_gene: TRBJ2-7; v_gene: TRBV27; d_gene: .; abundance: .; CDR3aa: CASGRSGFYEQYF; CDR3nt: TGTGCCAGCGGACGCTCGGGGTTCTACGAGCAGTACTTC
j_gene: TRBJ2-2; v_gene: TRBV4-3; d_gene: .; abundance: .; CDR3aa: CASSPSSAQNTGELFF; CDR3nt: TGCGCCAGCAGCCCTTCGTCTGCACAGAACACCGGGGAGCTGTTTTTT
j_gene: TRBJ2-7; v_gene: TRBV30; d_gene: TRBD1; abundance: .; CDR3aa: CACRGGTGGTYEQYF; CDR3nt: TGTGCCTGCCGAGGAGGGACAGGGGGAACCTACGAGCAGTACTTC
j_gene: TRBJ1-4; v_gene: TRBV10-2; d_gene: .; abundance: .; CDR3aa: CASSEWGSNEKLFF; CDR3nt: TGCGCCAGCAGTGAATGGGGCTCTAATGAAAAACTGTTTTTT
j_gene: TRBJ2-1; v_gene: TRBV7-3; d_gene: .; abundance: .; CDR3aa: CASSRGQGRGEQFF; CDR3nt: TGTGCCAGCAGCAGAGGGCAGGGGAGGGGTGAGCAGTTCTTC
j_gene: TRBJ2-1; v_gene: TRBV15; d_gene: TRBD2; abundance: .; CDR3aa: CATSRVGGGPNEQFF; CDR3nt: TGTGCCACCAGCAGAGTCGGGGGGGGCCCGAATGAGCAGTTCTTC
j_gene: TRBJ1-1; v_gene: TRBV30; d_gene: .; abundance: once; CDR3aa: CAWSVGVSNTEAFF; CDR3nt: TGTGCCTGGAGTGTAGGGGTATCGAACACTGAAGCTTTCTTT
j_gene: TRBJ1-5; v_gene: TRBV6-6; d_gene: .; abundance: .; CDR3aa: CASTGTTGSRHF; CDR3nt: TGTGCCAGCACCGGTACGACCGGGTCAAGACATTTT
j_gene: TRBJ1-4; v_gene: TRBV6-6; d_gene: TRBD1; abundance: .; CDR3aa: CASSPQTGGSEKLFF; CDR3nt: TGTGCCAGCAGTCCTCAGACAGGGGGAAGCGAAAAACTGTTTTTT
j_gene: TRBJ1-1; v_gene: TRBV12-1; d_gene: .; abundance: .; CDR3aa: CASSTPVDTEAFF; CDR3nt: TGTGCCAGCAGCACCCCGGTTGACACTGAAGCTTTCTTT
j_gene: TRBJ2-1; v_gene: TRBV5-6; d_gene: .; abundance: .; CDR3aa: CASSIQRPLYNEQFF; CDR3nt: TGTGCCAGCAGCATCCAGCGGCCATTGTACAATGAGCAGTTCTTC
j_gene: TRBJ2-1; v_gene: TRBV30; d_gene: TRBD2; abundance: .; CDR3aa: CAWSVREGVHLF; CDR3nt: TGTGCCTGGAGTGTACGGGAGGGAGTCCACCTCTTC
j_gene: TRBJ1-1; v_gene: TRBV6-5; d_gene: .; abundance: .; CDR3aa: CASSPLYGLGEAFF; CDR3nt: TGTGCCAGCAGCCCGTTGTACGGTCTAGGTGAAGCTTTCTTT
j_gene: TRBJ2-1; v_gene: TRBV30; d_gene: .; abundance: .; CDR3aa: CAWSYSDREQFF; CDR3nt: TGTGCCTGGAGTTATAGCGATCGGGAGCAGTTCTTC
j_gene: TRBJ2-7; v_gene: TRBV7-8; d_gene: .; abundance: .; CDR3aa: CASSSLGEHGEQYF; CDR3nt: TGTGCCAGCAGCTCACTCGGGGAGCATGGCGAGCAGTACTTC
j_gene: TRBJ1-1; v_gene: TRBV2; d_gene: TRBD1; abundance: .; CDR3aa: CASKGQGNTEAFF; CDR3nt: TGTGCCAGCAAGGGACAGGGGAACACTGAAGCTTTCTTT
j_gene: TRBJ2-1; v_gene: TRBV28; d_gene: .; abundance: .; CDR3aa: CASSLSAAPRVNEQFF; CDR3nt: TGTGCCAGCAGTTTATCGGCGGCGCCTAGGGTAAATGAGCAGTTCTTC
j_gene: TRBJ2-7; v_gene: TRBV18; d_gene: .; abundance: .; CDR3aa: CASSPQGTFPYEQYF; CDR3nt: TGTGCCAGCTCACCACAGGGGACCTTTCCCTACGAGCAGTACTTC
j_gene: TRBJ1-2; v_gene: TRBV18; d_gene: .; abundance: .; CDR3aa: CASSSTTGSNYGYTF; CDR3nt: TGTGCCAGCTCATCGACGACAGGCTCTAACTATGGCTACACCTTC
j_gene: TRBJ2-7; v_gene: TRBV28; d_gene: TRBD1; abundance: .; CDR3aa: CATSTGGHEQYF; CDR3nt: TGTGCCACCTCGACAGGGGGCCACGAGCAGTACTTC
j_gene: TRBJ2-7; v_gene: TRBV6-5; d_gene: TRBD1; abundance: .; CDR3aa: CASRADRVINEQYF; CDR3nt: TGTGCCAGCAGAGCGGACAGGGTGATTAACGAGCAGTACTTC
j_gene: TRBJ2-1; v_gene: TRBV4-2; d_gene: .; abundance: .; CDR3aa: CASSFRGSYNEQFF; CDR3nt: TGTGCCAGCAGCTTCAGGGGCTCCTACAATGAGCAGTTCTTC
j_gene: TRBJ1-4; v_gene: TRBV25-1; d_gene: .; abundance: .; CDR3aa: CASSESRVQEKLFF; CDR3nt: TGTGCCAGCAGTGAAAGTCGGGTTCAGGAAAAACTGTTTTTT
j_gene: TRBJ2-7; v_gene: TRBV30; d_gene: .; abundance: .; CDR3aa: CAWSIKGSKSYEQYF; CDR3nt: TGTGCCTGGAGCATTAAAGGGTCTAAGTCCTACGAGCAGTACTTC
j_gene: TRBJ2-1; v_gene: TRBV4-1; d_gene: TRBD2; abundance: .; CDR3aa: CASSQGRGLAENNEQFF; CDR3nt: TGCGCCAGCAGCCAAGGGCGGGGACTAGCGGAGAACAATGAGCAGTTCTTC
j_gene: TRBJ1-1; v_gene: TRBV30; d_gene: .; abundance: .; CDR3aa: CAGGRPNTEAFF; CDR3nt: TGTGCCGGGGGGAGGCCGAACACTGAAGCTTTCTTT
j_gene: TRBJ1-5; v_gene: TRBV28; d_gene: .; abundance: .; CDR3aa: CASSSRLHSNQPQHF; CDR3nt: TGTGCCAGCAGTTCCAGATTACATAGCAATCAGCCCCAGCATTTT
j_gene: TRBJ1-1; v_gene: TRBV19; d_gene: .; abundance: .; CDR3aa: CASSAKGRGLGEDTEAFF; CDR3nt: TGTGCCAGTAGTGCCAAAGGTCGGGGGCTCGGGGAGGACACTGAAGCTTTCTTT
j_gene: TRBJ1-2; v_gene: TRBV6-5; d_gene: .; abundance: .; CDR3aa: CASSPTGPSNYGYTF; CDR3nt: TGTGCCAGCAGTCCCACAGGGCCTTCCAACTATGGCTACACCTTC
j_gene: TRBJ1-5; v_gene: TRBV6-5; d_gene: .; abundance: .; CDR3aa: CASSISSNQPQHF; CDR3nt: TGTGCCAGCAGCATTTCTAGCAATCAGCCCCAGCATTTT
j_gene: TRBJ1-1; v_gene: TRBV5-4; d_gene: TRBD1; abundance: .; CDR3aa: CASSPGTGLMNTEAFF; CDR3nt: TGTGCCAGCAGCCCCGGGACAGGGCTCATGAACACTGAAGCTTTCTTT
j_gene: TRBJ1-1; v_gene: TRBV9; d_gene: .; abundance: .; CDR3aa: CASSVVSGGNTEAFF; CDR3nt: TGTGCCAGCAGCGTAGTTTCTGGGGGGAACACTGAAGCTTTCTTT
j_gene: TRBJ2-7; v_gene: TRBV6-1; d_gene: TRBD1; abundance: .; CDR3aa: CASMKGQLAYEQYF; CDR3nt: TGTGCCAGCATGAAGGGACAGCTTGCCTACGAGCAGTACTTC
j_gene: TRBJ1-2; v_gene: TRBV19; d_gene: .; abundance: .; CDR3aa: CASNLAGTYNYGYTF; CDR3nt: TGTGCCAGTAACCTCGCCGGGACCTACAACTATGGCTACACCTTC
j_gene: TRBJ2-1; v_gene: TRBV7-2; d_gene: TRBD2; abundance: .; CDR3aa: CASSHSGGAGDEQFF; CDR3nt: TGTGCCAGCAGCCATAGCGGGGGGGCCGGCGATGAGCAGTTCTTC
j_gene: TRBJ2-5; v_gene: TRBV6-5; d_gene: TRBD2; abundance: .; CDR3aa: CASSYFGGGVQETQYF; CDR3nt: TGTGCCAGCAGTTACTTTGGCGGGGGGGTCCAAGAGACCCAGTACTTC
j_gene: TRBJ2-7; v_gene: TRBV6-5; d_gene: .; abundance: .; CDR3aa: CASSYSMQGTSYEQYF; CDR3nt: TGTGCCAGCAGTTACTCGATGCAGGGGACTTCCTACGAGCAGTACTTC
j_gene: TRBJ1-2; v_gene: TRBV6-5; d_gene: .; abundance: .; CDR3aa: CASSYSRDPWWGYTF; CDR3nt: TGTGCCAGCAGTTACTCTCGGGATCCTTGGTGGGGCTACACCTTC
j_gene: TRBJ2-1; v_gene: TRBV15; d_gene: TRBD2; abundance: .; CDR3aa: CATSLRPGLAGGSNEQFF; CDR3nt: TGTGCCACCAGCCTGCGACCTGGACTAGCGGGGGGGTCCAATGAGCAGTTCTTC
j_gene: TRBJ1-2; v_gene: TRBV30; d_gene: .; abundance: .; CDR3aa: CAWSPLDLYGYTF; CDR3nt: TGTGCCTGGAGTCCCTTGGACCTCTATGGCTACACCTTC
j_gene: TRBJ2-7; v_gene: TRBV2; d_gene: .; abundance: .; CDR3aa: CASIWGGGAEQYF; CDR3nt: TGTGCCAGCATATGGGGTGGTGGGGCCGAGCAGTACTTC
j_gene: TRBJ1-4; v_gene: TRBV7-8; d_gene: .; abundance: .; CDR3aa: CASTPGSTNEKLFF; CDR3nt: TGTGCCAGCACCCCCGGAAGTACCAATGAAAAACTGTTTTTT
j_gene: TRBJ1-3; v_gene: TRBV5-4; d_gene: TRBD1; abundance: .; CDR3aa: CASSSSGTGLLKPGNTIYF; CDR3nt: TGTGCCAGCAGCTCCTCCGGGACAGGGTTATTAAAACCCGGAAACACCATATATTTT
j_gene: TRBJ1-4; v_gene: TRBV15; d_gene: .; abundance: .; CDR3aa: CATSTFLGTNEKLFF; CDR3nt: TGTGCCACCAGCACCTTCTTAGGAACTAATGAAAAACTGTTTTTT
j_gene: TRBJ2-2; v_gene: TRBV27; d_gene: TRBD1; abundance: .; CDR3aa: CASSPIRDRARELFF; CDR3nt: TGTGCCAGCAGTCCGATCCGGGACAGGGCCAGGGAGCTGTTTTTT
j_gene: TRBJ2-7; v_gene: TRBV2; d_gene: TRBD2; abundance: .; CDR3aa: CARGGTSASYEQYF; CDR3nt: TGTGCCAGAGGTGGGACTAGCGCCTCCTACGAGCAGTACTTC
j_gene: TRBJ2-1; v_gene: TRBV6-9; d_gene: TRBD2; abundance: .; CDR3aa: CARREGNEQFF; CDR3nt: TGTGCCCGGCGGGAGGGCAATGAGCAGTTCTTC
j_gene: TRBJ1-2; v_gene: TRBV5-4; d_gene: TRBD1; abundance: .; CDR3aa: CASSSLTGRDYTF; CDR3nt: TGTGCCAGCAGCTCTCTGACAGGGAGGGACTACACCTTC